The next 21 T cell receptor beta chains were all read from a single sample in a study of OX40 agonist ivuxolimab in advanced cancers. Measured with immunoSEQ multiplex PCR; TCRdb has only the in-frame clones, and not every one. The sample records some 45,000 clones, roughly 86% being singletons. The sequencing here drew on CD4+ or CD8+ T cells sorted from blood, taken in a trial of the OX40 agonist ivuxolimab. These receptors were collected from an adult with an advanced solid tumor such as melanoma, head and neck, liver or kidney cancer.

Of note for this clone: This CDR3 is also generated by other DNA sequences in the sample. The V gene is TRBV28, the J gene TRBJ1-1; the match to TRBD1 covers 8 bases. CDR1 and CDR2 (germline): MDHEN, SYDVKM. Trimming removed 2 bases from V and 4 bases from J; junction bases left unmatched: 3. The CDR3 contains 14 residues. The CDR3 sequence is CASSLQGAGTEAFF. As DNA, the CDR3 is TGTGCCAGCAGTTTACAGGGGGCCGGCACTGAAGCTTTCTTT.

This clone has only one observation. This chain joins TRBV28 and TRBJ1-1; D call uncertain. The germline V and J ends were trimmed by 6 bases and 7 bases, with 15 bases remaining between them. The CDR3 is 13 residues long. Germline CDR1 and CDR2: MDHEN and SYDVKM. CDR3 protein: CASRLTVPLEAFF. The CDR3 bases are TGTGCCAGCAGATTAACGGTTCCCCTTGAAGCTTTCTTT.

V usage is TRBV13 and J usage is TRBJ1-1; D not certain. V lost 2 bases and J 5 bases, leaving 6 bases between the germline ends. CDR1 is PRHDT, CDR2 FYEKMQ, per germline (reference sequence). The CDR3 contains 12 residues. CDR3 nucleotides: TGTGCCAGCAGCTTACTGTATACTGAAGCTTTCTTT. This codes for CASSLLYTEAFF.

The chain couples TRBV2 to TRBJ2-5, with 8 bases matching TRBD1. V lost 2 bases and J lost 5; bases outside the gene matches: 7. The germline V gene has CDR1 SNHLY and CDR2 FYNNEI. The CDR3 contains 15 residues. The CDR3 is CASSESRTGRETQYF. The CDR3 nucleotides read TGTGCCAGCAGTGAAAGCCGGACAGGGCGGGAGACCCAGTACTTC.

This chain links TRBV2 with TRBJ2-7; D is unclear. The CDR3 is 13 amino acids. CDR1 is SNHLY and CDR2 is FYNNEI in the germline V gene. The V end was cut by 4 bases, the J end by 2 bases, with 9 bases between. This chain's CDR3 is CASSGTFPYEQYF. CDR3 DNA sequence: TGTGCCAGCAGTGGGACCTTCCCCTACGAGCAGTACTTC.

The chain is built from TRBV4-1 and TRBJ2-7; the match to TRBD2 covers 8 bases. The germline V gene has CDR1 MGHRA and CDR2 YSYEKL. The ends lost 1 base at V and 2 bases at J; junction bases unmatched: 4. The CDR3 is made up of 15 amino acids. The DNA for the CDR3 is TGCGCCAGCAGCCAAGGATCCGGGAGGGCCTACGAGCAGTACTTC. Its protein product is CASSQGSGRAYEQYF.

The rearrangement uses TRBV9 and TRBJ2-4; 9 bases are a match to TRBD1. Germline CDR1 is SGDLS and CDR2 is YYNGEE. The trim removed 3 bases at V and 6 bases at J, leaving 4 bases unmatched. The length of the CDR3 is 14 residues. The CDR3 loop reads CASSEGTGTNIQYF. Here the CDR3 DNA reads TGTGCCAGCAGCGAAGGGACAGGGACAAACATTCAGTACTTC.

The chain joins TRBV19 to TRBJ2-1; no firm D call. Germline loops: CDR1 LNHDA, CDR2 SQIVND (reference sequence). V shed 2 bases and J shed 9 bases, with 14 bases lying between them. This CDR3 contains 14 residues. The chain's CDR3 is CASSIRLYDAEQFF. In nucleotides, the CDR3 is TGTGCCAGTAGTATAAGGCTCTATGACGCTGAGCAGTTCTTC.

This clone was detected a few times. The chain uses TRBV28 and TRBJ2-5; no definite D call. CDR1 MDHEN and CDR2 SYDVKM come from the germline V gene. The CDR3 is 17 residues long. Between the trimmed V and J ends, which lost 1 base and 3 bases, there was a span of 18 bases. The CDR3 nucleotides read TGTGCCAGCAGTTTATCATGGGCCGATTCACCCGAAGAGACCCAGTACTTC. Translation gives CASSLSWADSPEETQYF.

The gene calls are TRBV4-1 and TRBJ1-1; D remains unclear. The CDR3 is 13 amino acids. V lost 3 bases to trimming and J lost 0 bases, with 5 bases between them. The V gene's germline CDR1 is MGHRA and CDR2 YSYEKL. The CDR3 nucleotides read TGCGCCAGCAGCCAGGGGATGAACACTGAAGCTTTCTTT. Translation gives CASSQGMNTEAFF.

This clone counts as medium-sized. V is TRBV7-9 and J is TRBJ2-1; D gene unclear. The V end was cut by 3 bases, the J end by 9 bases, with 6 bases between. Germline lookup yields CDR1 SEHNR and CDR2 FQNEAQ (reference sequence). There are 11 residues in the CDR3. The CDR3 here is CASSFSTEQFF. CDR3 sequence (DNA): TGTGCCAGCAGCTTTTCAACTGAGCAGTTCTTC. The whole variable domain, filled in from reference TRBV7-9 and TRBJ2-1, reads DTGVSQNPRHKITKRGQNVTFRCDPISEHNRLYWYRQTLGQGPEFLTYFQNEAQLEKSRLLSDRFSAERPKGSFSTLEIQRTEQGDSAMYLCASSFSTEQFFGPGTRLTVL.

Written as DNA, the CDR3 is TGTGCCAGCAGCTTAGGTCCCGGGGAGCTGTTTTTT. Protein: CASSLGPGELFF. The V call is TRBV7-9, the J call TRBJ2-2; D is ambiguous. Per the germline V gene, CDR1 is SEHNR and CDR2 is FQNEAQ (reference sequence). The CDR3 has 12 amino acids. The V gene lost 1 base and the J gene lost 6 bases, with 3 bases spanning the gap.

This chain joins TRBV27 and TRBJ2-7, with 8 bases matching TRBD2. V lost 6 bases to trimming and J lost 1 base; unmatched junction nucleotides: 5. CDR1 is MNHEY and CDR2 is SMNVEV in the germline V gene (reference sequence). The CDR3 consists of 14 residues. CDR3 amino acids: CASRGLGQSYEQYF. DNA for the CDR3: TGTGCCAGCAGGGGACTAGGACAGTCCTACGAGCAGTACTTC.

The gene calls are TRBV28 and TRBJ1-5; 8 bases align to TRBD1. Trimming removed 1 base from V and 5 bases from J; junction bases left unmatched: 10. The CDR3 length is 17 residues. Looked up from germline, CDR1 is MDHEN and CDR2 is SYDVKM. CDR3 nucleotides: TGTGCCAGCAGTTTATTTCAGGGGGCAGATGGAGATCAGCCCCAGCATTTT. It is translated as CASSLFQGADGDQPQHF.

The V call is TRBV5-6, the J call TRBJ2-7, with a weak D call TRBD2 (6 bases). The V end lost 0 bases, the J end lost 7 bases, and 17 bases lay between the germline ends. The germline CDR1 and CDR2 sequences are SGHDT and YYEEEE. This CDR3 has 15 amino acids. The CDR3: CASSLALEGPEEQYV. The CDR3 DNA reads as TGTGCCAGCAGCTTGGCGTTGGAGGGCCCCGAGGAGCAGTACGTC.

This chain connects TRBV6-1 to TRBJ1-1, with D perhaps matching TRBD1 (5 bases). The CDR3 loop spans 14 amino acids. Trimming cost V 3 bases and J 3 bases, with 11 bases left between them. CDR1 is MNHNS, CDR2 SASEGT, per germline. The CDR3 region has the DNA TGTGCCAGCAGTGAGGGCGACAGCTACACTGAAGCTTTCTTT. Protein sequence: CASSEGDSYTEAFF.

The rearrangement uses TRBV19 and TRBJ1-3; no clear D. CDR3 length: 15 amino acids. Germline-derived CDR1 and CDR2 are LNHDA and SQIVND (reference sequence). V was pared by 7 bases and J by 0 bases, with 13 bases between. CDR3 residues: CASKYLGYSGNTIYF. CDR3 sequence (DNA): TGTGCCAGTAAATACCTCGGATACTCTGGAAACACCATATATTTT.

This chain joins TRBV5-4 and TRBJ1-2; D gene unclear. From germline, CDR1 is SGHNT and CDR2 YYREEE (reference sequence). The CDR3 covers 15 residues. Trimming left V 2 bases short and J 5 bases short, with 16 bases between. CDR3 in DNA: TGTGCCAGCAGCTTAGGAGACGCCCTGACTTATGGCTACACCTTC. Its protein is CASSLGDALTYGYTF.

The rearrangement links TRBV7-3 to TRBJ2-1, with no clear D. Germline V gene lookup returns CDR1 SGHTA and CDR2 FQGTGA. This CDR3 region has 14 residues. Deletions cut 1 base from V and 5 bases from J, with 9 bases between. In DNA, the CDR3 is TGTGCCAGCAGCTTAATTCCGGGCCACAATGAGCAGTTCTTC. Encoded protein: CASSLIPGHNEQFF.

The genes are TRBV28 and TRBJ2-3; 7 nucleotides match TRBD2. V shed 7 bases and J 6 bases; nucleotides not matched to a gene: 4. Germline-derived CDR1 and CDR2 are MDHEN and SYDVKM. The CDR3 runs to 12 residues. The CDR3 DNA follows: TGTGCCAGCATGGCGGGAGTTGATACGCAGTATTTT. It translates to CASMAGVDTQYF.

The chain recombines TRBV28 with TRBJ2-3; no definite D call. V was clipped by 5 bases and J by 0 bases, with 12 bases between them. The CDR3 covers 15 residues. Germline CDR1 and CDR2: MDHEN and SYDVKM. CDR3 loop: CASSPSSGSTDTQYF. The CDR3 bases are TGTGCCAGCAGTCCCTCATCGGGTAGCACAGATACGCAGTATTTT.